A selection of T cell receptor beta chains follows, all from one sample in a study of CD8 T cells in Susac syndrome. TCRdb ran MiXCR on the immunoSEQ multiplex PCR reads and lists one entry per CDR3 protein. The sample consists of around 190,000 distinct CDR3 sequences, roughly 94% of them appearing once. Sequenced sample: CD4+ T cells from PBMCs. The receptors come from a human donor in good health. CDR3s include the opening cysteine and the closing phenylalanine or tryptophan. A D gene is named only where the DNA matches it firmly.

V	J	D	DNA	CDR3
TRBV9	TRBJ2-3	-	TGTGCCAGCAGCCCTCAGTCGCAGGGGATAAATACGCAGTATTTT	CASSPQSQGINTQYF
TRBV6-4	TRBJ2-3	TRBD2	TGTGCCAGCAGTGACGTGTCTAGCGGGAAGGATACGCAGTATTTT	CASSDVSSGKDTQYF
TRBV30	TRBJ2-3	TRBD1	TGTGCCTGGAGAAAGGGGGCATTCGGGGATACGCAGTATTTT	CAWRKGAFGDTQYF
TRBV20-1	TRBJ2-3	TRBD2	TGCAGTGCTAGCACTAGCGGGGGGAGCACAGATACGCAGTATTTT	CSASTSGGSTDTQYF
TRBV27	TRBJ1-2	-	TGTGCCAGCAGTTTCCGGGATCAAGGTGGCTACACCTTC	CASSFRDQGGYTF
TRBV12-3/TRBV12-4	TRBJ2-3	TRBD1	TGTGCCAGCAGTTCCACAGGGGCCCTCACAGATACGCAGTATTTT	CASSSTGALTDTQYF
TRBV3-1	TRBJ2-2	-	TGTGCCAGCCGGACCACCGGGGAGCTGTTTTTT	CASRTTGELFF
TRBV18	TRBJ1-1	TRBD1	TGTGCCAGCTCACCAAGGACAGGTGAGAGTACTGAAGCTTTCTTT	CASSPRTGESTEAFF
TRBV29-1	TRBJ1-4	-	TGCAGCGTACCGTCCCTAACTAATGAAAAACTGTTTTTT	CSVPSLTNEKLFF
TRBV24-1	TRBJ2-3	-	TGTGCCACCAGTGGGGGGAGTGGAGATACGCAGTATTTT	CATSGGSGDTQYF
TRBV18	TRBJ1-1	-	TGTGCCAGCTCACCGGCAGGGAACACTGAAGCTTTCTTT	CASSPAGNTEAFF
TRBV2	TRBJ1-2	-	TGTGCCAGCAGTGATAACTCCGGGTCCTTCTATGGCTACACCTTC	CASSDNSGSFYGYTF
TRBV20-1	TRBJ2-1	TRBD2	TGCAGTGCTAGAATTAGCGGGGGTAATGAGCAGTTCTTC	CSARISGGNEQFF
TRBV30	TRBJ1-5	TRBD1	TGTGCCTGGAGCGATAGACAGGGCGGTCAGCCCCAGCATTTT	CAWSDRQGGQPQHF
TRBV27	TRBJ1-1	TRBD1	TGTGCCAGCAGTGCGGACAGGGTATTGGGGAAAGCTTTCTTT	CASSADRVLGKAFF
TRBV3-1	TRBJ2-1	TRBD2	TGTGCCAGCAGCCAAGAGACTAGCGTTGGCAATGAGCAGTTCTTC	CASSQETSVGNEQFF
TRBV27	TRBJ1-2	TRBD1	TGTGCCAGCAGTTTAATGACAGGGAGCCGTCATGGCTACACCTTC	CASSLMTGSRHGYTF
TRBV29-1	TRBJ1-2	TRBD1	TGCAGCATAGAGGGGGCGTATGGCTACACCTTC	CSIEGAYGYTF